This entry lists 29 T cell receptor beta chains sequenced from one sample in a study of OX40 agonist ivuxolimab in advanced cancers. Measured with immunoSEQ multiplex PCR; TCRdb has only the in-frame clones, and not every one. The sample lists roughly 60,000 clones, around 90% occurring once. The sequenced sample was CD4+ or CD8+ T cells sorted from blood, obtained in a trial of the OX40 agonist ivuxolimab. The source of these receptors is an adult with an advanced solid tumor such as melanoma, head and neck, liver or kidney cancer.

The chain joins TRBV29-1 to TRBJ2-7; D not certain. The germline V gene encodes CDR1 SQVTM and CDR2 ANQGSEA. The CDR3 spans 12 residues. The V end was cut by 6 bases, the J end by 0 bases, with 9 bases between. CDR3: CSVGSGSYEQYF. CDR3 coding DNA: TGCAGCGTGGGATCGGGCTCCTACGAGCAGTACTTC.

V and J are TRBV7-9 and TRBJ2-7; tentative D call: TRBD1 (6 bases). V was clipped by 3 bases and J by 4 bases, with 19 bases between them. The CDR3 sequence is 16 residues long. From germline, CDR1 is SEHNR and CDR2 FQNEAQ (reference sequence). CDR3 nucleotide sequence: TGTGCCAGCAGCTTCTTTCGGACAGTCGGGGATTACGAGCAGTACTTC. Translated, it gives CASSFFRTVGDYEQYF.

The chain recombines TRBV6-5 with TRBJ1-1, with D perhaps TRBD1 (6 bases). This CDR3 is 16 amino acids long. V was cut by 2 bases and J by 1 base, with 14 bases left in between. Germline lookup yields CDR1 MNHEY and CDR2 SVGAGI. The CDR3 loop is CASSYPNREGNTEAFF. In nucleotides, the CDR3 is TGTGCCAGCAGTTACCCCAACAGGGAAGGGAACACTGAAGCTTTCTTT.

The DNA of the CDR3 is TGTGCCTGGAGTTTAGCGGCGAACAATGAGCAGTTCTTC. Translation gives CAWSLAANNEQFF. J is TRBJ2-1 and V is TRBV30; perhaps TRBD2 as D (6 bases). The germline V and J ends were trimmed by 2 bases and 5 bases, with 10 bases remaining between them. Germline values: CDR1 GTSNPN, CDR2 SVGIG (reference sequence). The CDR3 contains 13 residues.

The chain carries TRBV9 and TRBJ1-4; D gene ambiguous. Germline CDR1 SGDLS, CDR2 YYNGEE. The ends were cut back, 0 bases at V and 3 bases at J, with 6 bases in the middle. The CDR3 is 14 residues long. Here the CDR3 DNA reads TGTGCCAGCAGCGTAGATACCTCTAATGAAAAACTGTTTTTT. This translates into CASSVDTSNEKLFF.

In its sample, this clone was seen a few times. The V and J genes are TRBV30 and TRBJ2-3, with D hard to call. The CDR3 runs to 14 residues. Trimming took 3 bases from V and 2 from J, leaving 12 bases between them. Germline V CDR1 and CDR2: GTSNPN, SVGIG (reference sequence). CDR3 protein: CAWSGWKPTDTQYF. CDR3 coding DNA: TGTGCCTGGAGCGGTTGGAAACCCACAGATACGCAGTATTTT.

The chain is built from TRBV7-8 and TRBJ2-1; TRBD2 might be the D (5 bases). The germline gives CDR1 SGHVS, CDR2 FQNEAQ. The CDR3 length is 12 residues. The V end lost 5 bases, the J end lost 7 bases, and 9 bases lay between the germline ends. The CDR3 spells CASSRSGNEQFF. DNA of the CDR3: TGTGCCAGCAGCCGGAGCGGAAATGAGCAGTTCTTC.

This chain links TRBV4-3 with TRBJ1-2; D is possibly TRBD1 (6 bases). Trimming removed 5 bases from V and 8 bases from J, with 18 bases in between. The CDR3 loop spans 14 amino acids. Germline CDR1 is LGHNA and CDR2 is YSLEER. The CDR3 protein is CASSLDPQGFGYTF. Written as DNA, the CDR3 is TGCGCCAGCAGCTTAGATCCGCAGGGGTTCGGCTACACCTTC.

This chain connects TRBV5-1 to TRBJ2-5; D not resolved. The V and J ends lost 0 bases and 5 bases respectively, with 8 bases between them. This CDR3 contains 13 residues. The germline V gene has CDR1 SGHRS and CDR2 YFSETQ. For the CDR3, the DNA is TGCGCCAGCAGCTTGGCCATGTATGAGACCCAGTACTTC. Protein: CASSLAMYETQYF.

The V and J genes are TRBV6-5 and TRBJ1-3; D is uncertain. The V and J ends lost 0 bases and 4 bases respectively, with 10 bases between them. This CDR3 comprises 15 residues. In germline, CDR1 is MNHEY, CDR2 SVGAGI. The CDR3 spells CASSYSVHGGNTIYF. In DNA, the CDR3 is TGTGCCAGCAGTTACTCTGTACACGGAGGAAACACCATATATTTT.

The chain recombines TRBV11-3 with TRBJ1-6, with D perhaps TRBD1 (6 bases). CDR3 size: 13 residues. Germline lookup yields CDR1 SGHNT and CDR2 YENEEA. V gave up 7 bases and J gave up 9 bases, with 13 bases separating them. CDR3 in DNA: TGTGCCAGCACCCGGACAGAAGGTTCACCCCTCCACTTT. Its protein is CASTRTEGSPLHF.

J is TRBJ2-7 and V is TRBV28; D tentatively reads TRBD1 or TRBD2 (6 bases each). The germline CDR1 and CDR2 sequences are MDHEN and SYDVKM. V dropped 4 bases and J dropped 2 bases, with 21 bases sitting between them. The CDR3 is made up of 17 amino acids. CDR3 bases: TGTGCCAGCAGTTCTAGGACCAACAGGGAGGCTACCTACGAGCAGTACTTC. Amino acids: CASSSRTNREATYEQYF.

In this sample, this clone turned up a few times. This sequence joins TRBV9 and TRBJ1-1; possible D gene TRBD1, 5 bases. The V gene's germline CDR1 is SGDLS and CDR2 YYNGEE. The CDR3 extends over 14 amino acids. V was shortened by 0 bases and J by 4 bases, with 10 bases between the two germline ends. CDR3 residues: CASSVEGVPTEAFF. CDR3 in DNA: TGTGCCAGCAGCGTAGAAGGGGTTCCCACTGAAGCTTTCTTT.

The chain links TRBV28 to TRBJ2-1, with no clear D. The V gene's germline CDR1 is MDHEN and CDR2 SYDVKM. The CDR3 has 13 residues. Trimming stripped 5 bases from V and 5 bases from J, with 10 bases between. The CDR3 nucleotides read TGTGCCAGCAGTGGTACTGGCAACAATGAGCAGTTCTTC. Protein sequence: CASSGTGNNEQFF.

Concerning this clone itself: Mismatch with germline at one junction end may stem from a read error. CDR3 loop: CASSEGQGAYEQYF. The CDR3 bases are TGTGCTAGCAGCGAAGGACAGGGGGCCTACGAGCAGTACTTC. This chain connects TRBV7-7 to TRBJ2-7; 10 bases map to TRBD1. This CDR3 region has 14 residues. The V gene's germline CDR1 is SSHAT and CDR2 FNYEAQ (reference sequence).

The chain joins TRBV7-9 to TRBJ2-1; the match to TRBD2 covers 11 bases. This CDR3 contains 17 residues. Germline lookup yields CDR1 SEHNR and CDR2 FQNEAQ (reference sequence). The V segment lost 3 bases and the J segment 4 bases; nucleotides outside the gene matches: 8. CDR3: CASSFGRGTSGYNEQFF. CDR3 DNA sequence: TGTGCCAGCAGCTTCGGGAGGGGGACTAGCGGATACAATGAGCAGTTCTTC.

This chain connects TRBV5-8 to TRBJ2-7; 9 positions agree with TRBD2. CDR3 length: 16 amino acids. Germline V gene lookup returns CDR1 SGHTS and CDR2 YDEGEE. V was clipped by 1 base and J by 0 bases; unmatched bases: 5. The CDR3 region is CASSLLVAGDSYEQYF. The CDR3 DNA reads as TGTGCCAGCAGCTTGTTAGTAGCGGGAGACTCCTACGAGCAGTACTTC.

Remarks on this clone: Other DNA sequences of this sample code for an identical CDR3. This chain connects TRBV5-1 to TRBJ2-7; 7 nucleotides match TRBD1. This CDR3 is 13 amino acids long. Germline V CDR1 and CDR2: SGHRS, YFSETQ. The V segment lost 0 bases and the J segment 3 bases; nucleotides outside the gene matches: 0. The CDR3 DNA sequence: TGCGCCAGCAGCTTGGACAGGGGCTACGAGCAGTACTTC. This gives the protein CASSLDRGYEQYF.

This clone was observed once. The CDR3 protein is CASSYQGVREKLFF. CDR3 nucleotides: TGTGCCAGCAGTTACCAAGGGGTTCGCGAAAAACTGTTTTTT. The chain recombines TRBV6-5 with TRBJ1-4; weak D call: TRBD1 (5 bases). Germline V gene data show CDR1 as MNHEY and CDR2 as SVGAGI. V lost 2 bases and J lost 8, with 12 bases in between. The CDR3 is 14 residues long.

The rearrangement uses TRBV18 and TRBJ2-3, with a tentative D call TRBD1 (5 bases). CDR3 length: 13 residues. The V end lost 6 bases, the J end lost 6 bases, and 13 bases lay between the germline ends. In germline, CDR1 is KGHSH, CDR2 LQKENI. CDR3 amino acids: CASSGPYRDTQYF. CDR3 nucleotides: TGTGCCAGCTCGGGGCCATATCGGGATACGCAGTATTTT.

V and J are TRBV5-4 and TRBJ2-1; 11 nucleotides line up with TRBD1. The ends lost 0 bases at V and 7 bases at J; junction bases unmatched: 6. The CDR3 runs to 16 residues. The germline V gene has CDR1 SGHNT and CDR2 YYREEE (reference sequence). The CDR3 reads CASSLEGQGELNEQFF. DNA of the CDR3: TGTGCCAGCAGCTTGGAGGGACAGGGGGAGTTAAATGAGCAGTTCTTC.

The count of this clone is one. The V gene is TRBV19, the J gene TRBJ2-1; the match to TRBD2 covers 10 bases. Losses at the gene ends were 7 bases for V and 2 bases for J; bases not matched to a gene: 2. The CDR3 totals 14 residues. The V gene's germline CDR1 is LNHDA and CDR2 SQIVND (reference sequence). The CDR3 nucleotides are TGTGCCAGTAAGCTAGCGGGAGCCTACAATGAGCAGTTCTTC. Its protein is CASKLAGAYNEQFF.

The J gene is TRBJ2-1, the V gene TRBV5-1; TRBD1 agrees at 7 bases. The V and J ends lost 0 bases and 2 bases, in that order; junction bases with no gene match: 5. Germline V lookup: CDR1 SGHRS, CDR2 YFSETQ. The CDR3 loop spans 16 amino acids. CDR3 in amino acids: CASSLEGTVPYNEQFF. The CDR3 DNA reads TGCGCCAGCAGCTTGGAAGGGACAGTACCCTACAATGAGCAGTTCTTC.

V gene TRBV7-8 combines with J gene TRBJ2-7, with 7 positions matching TRBD1. This CDR3 is built from 16 residues. V lost 2 bases and J lost 4; bases outside the gene matches: 11. CDR1 is SGHVS, CDR2 FQNEAQ, per germline. The CDR3 nucleotides are TGTGCCAGCAGCTTACGAAGTCGGGACAGAAAGTACGAGCAGTACTTC. Protein sequence: CASSLRSRDRKYEQYF. The entire variable domain, with the rest obtained from reference TRBV7-8 and TRBJ2-7, is as follows: GAGVSQSPRYKVAKRGQDVALRCDPISGHVSLFWYQQALGQGPEFLTYFQNEAQLDKSGLPSDRFFAERPEGSVSTLKIQRTQQEDSAVYLCASSLRSRDRKYEQYFGPGTRLTVT.

The chain combines TRBV6-6 with TRBJ2-3; D uncertain. Trimming removed 3 bases from V and 6 bases from J, with 16 bases in between. The germline V gene encodes CDR1 MNHNY and CDR2 SVGAGI (reference sequence). The length of the CDR3 is 15 residues. CDR3 DNA sequence: TGTGCCAGCAGTTATACCATGGCGGATCTGGATACGCAGTATTTT. Amino acid sequence: CASSYTMADLDTQYF.

The chain carries TRBV10-2 and TRBJ2-1, with D possibly matching TRBD2 (5 bases). The V end was cut by 5 bases, the J end by 2 bases, with 13 bases between. Germline CDR1 and CDR2: WSHSY and SAAADI. This CDR3 spans 15 amino acids. In DNA, the CDR3 is TGCGCCAGCAGTCGTCCGAGCGGCACCTACAATGAGCAGTTCTTC. Translated: CASSRPSGTYNEQFF.

This chain uses TRBV29-1 with TRBJ1-1; D gene uncertain. Deletions cut 7 bases from V and 5 bases from J, with 11 bases between. The CDR3 has 11 residues. Germline V gene sequence: CDR1 SQVTM, CDR2 ANQGSEA. As DNA, the CDR3 is TGCAGCGCCCCTCGGGGAACTGAAGCTTTCTTT. Protein sequence: CSAPRGTEAFF.

V gene TRBV19 combines with J gene TRBJ2-1; 7 nucleotides align to TRBD2. Looked up from germline, CDR1 is LNHDA and CDR2 is SQIVND (reference sequence). The CDR3 runs to 15 residues. J gave up 6 bases and V 2 bases, and 7 bases lay outside the gene matches. Here the CDR3 reads CASSITAGKGNEQFF. CDR3 DNA sequence: TGTGCCAGTAGTATAACAGCGGGAAAGGGCAATGAGCAGTTCTTC.

The J gene is TRBJ2-1, the V gene TRBV9, with D possibly matching TRBD2 (5 bases). The V end lost 4 bases, the J end lost 6 bases, and 20 bases lay between the germline ends. There are 16 residues in the CDR3. Germline V gene sequence: CDR1 SGDLS, CDR2 YYNGEE. CDR3 sequence reads: CASSPFAEGPGNEQFF. CDR3 bases: TGTGCCAGCAGCCCCTTTGCCGAGGGCCCGGGCAATGAGCAGTTCTTC.